This T cell receptor beta chain was captured by sequencing in a study of cytomegalovirus exposure and HLA in healthy donors. These donors, healthy bone marrow donors, were studied. Trimming took 3 bases from V and 4 from J; bases not matched to a gene: 7. Germline CDR1 is SGHNT and CDR2 is YYREEE (reference sequence). The CDR3 spans 16 residues. Overall study findings and caveats: Associated with cytomegalovirus, according to the listing, were 150 to 200 TCR beta chains. In vitro checks showed that a few CMV-associated chains really do target CMV antigens.

The PCR ran on 60 Vbeta and 13 Jbeta primers. Method: immunoSEQ multiplex PCR; TCRdb's copy keeps in-frame clones and lacks some. The sample lists 100,000 to 150,000 clones; around 70% were seen once. As regards this clone: What it binds is unknown.

Source material: PBMCs. This chain joins TRBV5-4 and TRBJ2-5; 12 bases are a match to TRBD2. This TCR was sampled from a woman in her forties in good health and CMV-seropositive. CDR3 loop: CASSSGTSGSRETQYF. The CDR3 DNA follows: TGTGCCAGCAGCTCCGGGACTAGCGGGTCCAGAGAGACCCAGTACTTC.